Below, one T cell receptor beta chain is given with its context. Then a second PCR, running roughly 7 to 11 cycles, was carried out with a sample-barcoded 5' primer and a J-beta primer mix. From the 5' RACE reads, TCRdb called clonotypes with MiXCR, one entry per CDR3 protein. The data show approximately 900,000 distinct CDR3 sequences, about 48% seen once. Ten milliliters of peripheral blood were drawn from each donor. The sample belongs to a study of blood T cells in healthy people across ages. In the study overall: The capture of about one barcoded beta molecule per two T cells was achieved by template switching.

The CDR3 is made up of 15 amino acids. Germline V gives CDR1 MNHEY, CDR2 SVGAGI. V was shortened by 5 bases and J by 1 base, with 15 bases between the two germline ends. V and J are TRBV6-5 and TRBJ2-7; possibly TRBD2 for D (5 bases). This TCR came from a man younger than 40 in good health. Sequenced: blood. CDR3 nucleotide sequence: TGTGCCAGCAGTCCCCTCGGGAAGGAGTCCTACGAGCAGTACTTC. Residues: CASSPLGKESYEQYF.